This T cell receptor (beta chain) was identified during a study of blood T cell repertoires in COVID-19. Study-wide context: Acute and convalescent COVID-19 specimens originated in the United States, Italy and Spain. PBMCs, B-cell-depleted T cells, or T cells were the source of the cDNA or gDNA that made up the material.

In germline, CDR1 is MNHEY, CDR2 SVGEGT. V shed 6 bases and J 2 bases; nucleotides not matched to a gene: 8. This CDR3 is built from 16 residues. As processed by the authors: Counts of nucleated cells, estimated from reference gene primer amplification, were obtained. Data came from immunoSEQ multiplex PCR; TCRdb stores just in-frame clones and leaves some out. D and trimming were read from the DNA, whereas the V and J calls and clone size are those reported in that table. The sample carries about 62,000 clones, 86% recorded once. The TCR was taken from a woman older than 75 with acute or convalescent COVID-19. The genes are TRBV6-2 or TRBV6-3 and TRBJ1-5; 9 positions agree with TRBD1. What was sequenced was peripheral blood. The CDR3 bases are TGTGCCAGCAGCATTTGGACAGGGGCGCGCAATCAGCCCCAGCATTTT. Encoded protein: CASSIWTGARNQPQHF.